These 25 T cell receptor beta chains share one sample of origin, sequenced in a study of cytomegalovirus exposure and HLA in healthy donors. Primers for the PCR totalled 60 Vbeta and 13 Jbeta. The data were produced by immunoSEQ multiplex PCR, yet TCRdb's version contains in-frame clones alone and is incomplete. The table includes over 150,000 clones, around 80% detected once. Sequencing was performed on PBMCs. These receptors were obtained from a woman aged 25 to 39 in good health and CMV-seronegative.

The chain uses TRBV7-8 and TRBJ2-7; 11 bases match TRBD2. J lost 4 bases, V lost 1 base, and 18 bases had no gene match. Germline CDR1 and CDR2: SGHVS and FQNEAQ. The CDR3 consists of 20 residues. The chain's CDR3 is CASSLGWSSGRASVMYEQYF. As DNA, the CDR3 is TGTGCCAGCAGCTTAGGGTGGAGTAGCGGGAGGGCTTCTGTAATGTACGAGCAGTACTTC.

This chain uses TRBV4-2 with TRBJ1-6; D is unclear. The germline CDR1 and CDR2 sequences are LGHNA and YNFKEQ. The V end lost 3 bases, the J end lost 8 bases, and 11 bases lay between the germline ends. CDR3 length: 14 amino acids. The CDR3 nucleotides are TGTGCCAGCAGCCACCGAGACGGGGATTCACCCCTCCACTTT. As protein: CASSHRDGDSPLHF.

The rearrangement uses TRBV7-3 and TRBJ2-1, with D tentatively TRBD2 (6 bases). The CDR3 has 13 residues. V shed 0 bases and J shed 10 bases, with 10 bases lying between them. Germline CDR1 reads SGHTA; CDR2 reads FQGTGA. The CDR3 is CASSLTVGGEQFF. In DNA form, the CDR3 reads TGTGCCAGCAGCTTAACGGTGGGGGGAGAGCAGTTCTTC. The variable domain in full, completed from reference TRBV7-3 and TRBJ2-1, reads GAGVSQTPSNKVTEKGKYVELRCDPISGHTALYWYRQSLGQGPEFLIYFQGTGAADDSGLPNDRFFAVRPEGSVSTLKIQRTERGDSAVYLCASSLTVGGEQFFGPGTRLTVL.

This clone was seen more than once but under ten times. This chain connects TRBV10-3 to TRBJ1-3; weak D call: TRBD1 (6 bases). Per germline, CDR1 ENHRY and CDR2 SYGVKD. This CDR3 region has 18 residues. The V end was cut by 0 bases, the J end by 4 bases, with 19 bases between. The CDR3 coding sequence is TGTGCCATCAGTGAGTCGGGTGAAGTGTGGGGGCTCGGAAACACCATATATTTT. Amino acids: CAISESGEVWGLGNTIYF.

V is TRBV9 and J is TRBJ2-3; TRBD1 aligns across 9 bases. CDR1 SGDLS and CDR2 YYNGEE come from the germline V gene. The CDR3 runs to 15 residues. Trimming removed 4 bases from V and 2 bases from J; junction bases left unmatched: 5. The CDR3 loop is CASSPGTGYTDTQYF. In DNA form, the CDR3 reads TGTGCCAGCAGCCCAGGGACAGGGTACACAGATACGCAGTATTTT.

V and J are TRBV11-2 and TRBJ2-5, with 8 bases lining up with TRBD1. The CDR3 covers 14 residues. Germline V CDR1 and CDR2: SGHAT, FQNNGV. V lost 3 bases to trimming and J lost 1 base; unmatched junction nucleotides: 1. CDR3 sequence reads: CASSFGQGQETQYF. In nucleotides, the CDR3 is TGTGCCAGCAGCTTCGGACAGGGCCAAGAGACCCAGTACTTC.

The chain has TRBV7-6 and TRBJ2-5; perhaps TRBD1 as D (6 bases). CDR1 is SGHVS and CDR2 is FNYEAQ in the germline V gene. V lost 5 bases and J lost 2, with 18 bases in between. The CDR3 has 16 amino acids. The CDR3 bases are TGTGCCAGCAGCGTCACTACGGGACACGATCAAGAGACCCAGTACTTC. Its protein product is CASSVTTGHDQETQYF.

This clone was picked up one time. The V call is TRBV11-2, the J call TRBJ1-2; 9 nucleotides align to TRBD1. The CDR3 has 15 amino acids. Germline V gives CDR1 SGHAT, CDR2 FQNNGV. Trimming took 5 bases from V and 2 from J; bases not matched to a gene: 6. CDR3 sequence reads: CASSPNRGQNYGYTF. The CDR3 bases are TGTGCCAGCAGCCCTAACAGGGGGCAGAACTATGGCTACACCTTC.

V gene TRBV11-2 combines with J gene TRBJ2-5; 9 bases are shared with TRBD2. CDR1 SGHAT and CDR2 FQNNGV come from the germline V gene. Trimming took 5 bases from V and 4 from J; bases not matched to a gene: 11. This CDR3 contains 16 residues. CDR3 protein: CASSPTPRGGLETQYF. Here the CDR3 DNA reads TGTGCCAGCAGCCCGACTCCGCGGGGGGGCCTAGAGACCCAGTACTTC.

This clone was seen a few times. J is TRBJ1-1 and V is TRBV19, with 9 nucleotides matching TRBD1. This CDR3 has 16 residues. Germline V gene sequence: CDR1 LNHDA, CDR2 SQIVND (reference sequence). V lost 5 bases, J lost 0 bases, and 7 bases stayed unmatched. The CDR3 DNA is TGTGCCAGTAGTGACCCGGGACAGGGCTTGAACACTGAAGCTTTCTTT. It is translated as CASSDPGQGLNTEAFF.

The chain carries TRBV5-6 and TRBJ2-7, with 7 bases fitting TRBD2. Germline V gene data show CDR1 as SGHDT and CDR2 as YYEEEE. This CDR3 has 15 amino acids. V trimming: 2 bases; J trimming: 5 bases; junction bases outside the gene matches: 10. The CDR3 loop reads CASSFGTAGRDEQYF. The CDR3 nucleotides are TGTGCCAGCAGCTTCGGGACGGCTGGGAGGGACGAGCAGTACTTC.

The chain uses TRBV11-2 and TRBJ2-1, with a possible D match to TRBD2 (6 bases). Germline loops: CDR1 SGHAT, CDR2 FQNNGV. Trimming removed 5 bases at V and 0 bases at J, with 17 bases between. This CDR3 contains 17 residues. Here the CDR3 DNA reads TGTGCCAGCAGCACCGCTGAGGGGACTTCCTCCTACAATGAGCAGTTCTTC. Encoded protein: CASSTAEGTSSYNEQFF. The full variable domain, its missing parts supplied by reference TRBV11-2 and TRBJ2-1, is EAGVAQSPRYKIIEKRQSVAFWCNPISGHATLYWYQQILGQGPKLLIQFQNNGVVDDSQLPKDRFSAERLKGVDSTLKIQPAKLEDSAVYLCASSTAEGTSSYNEQFFGPGTRLTVL.

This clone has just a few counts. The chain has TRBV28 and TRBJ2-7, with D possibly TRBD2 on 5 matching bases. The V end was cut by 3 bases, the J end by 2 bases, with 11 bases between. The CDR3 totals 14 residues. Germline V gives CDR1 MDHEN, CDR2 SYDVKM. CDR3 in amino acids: CASSFEGLAYEQYF. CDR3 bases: TGTGCCAGCAGTTTCGAGGGTCTGGCCTACGAGCAGTACTTC. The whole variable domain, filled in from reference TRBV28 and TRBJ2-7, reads DVKVTQSSRYLVKRTGEKVFLECVQDMDHENMFWYRQDPGLGLRLIYFSYDVKMKEKGDIPEGYSVSREKKERFSLILESASTNQTSMYLCASSFEGLAYEQYFGPGTRLTVT.

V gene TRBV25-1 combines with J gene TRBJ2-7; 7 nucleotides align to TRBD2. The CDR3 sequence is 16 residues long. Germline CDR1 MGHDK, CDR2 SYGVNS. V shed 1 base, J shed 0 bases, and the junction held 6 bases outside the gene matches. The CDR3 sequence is CASSELGRASSYEQYF. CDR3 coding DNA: TGTGCCAGCAGTGAATTAGGGAGGGCCTCCTCCTACGAGCAGTACTTC.

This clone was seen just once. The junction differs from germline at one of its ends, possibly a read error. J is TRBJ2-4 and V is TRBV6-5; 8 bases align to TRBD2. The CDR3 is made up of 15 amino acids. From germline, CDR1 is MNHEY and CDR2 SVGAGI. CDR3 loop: CASHGGDLAKNSQYF. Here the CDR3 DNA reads TGTGCCAGTCACGGGGGGGATCTAGCCAAAAACAGTCAGTACTTC.

The CDR3 is CASSIEGQSSYNSPLHF. CDR3 coding DNA: TGTGCCAGTAGTATTGAGGGACAAAGCTCCTATAATTCACCCCTCCACTTT. The chain uses TRBV19 and TRBJ1-6; a weak D match, TRBD1 (6 bases). V lost 3 bases, J lost 0 bases, and 12 bases lay in between. The CDR3 runs 17 residues. Looked up from germline, CDR1 is LNHDA and CDR2 is SQIVND (reference sequence).

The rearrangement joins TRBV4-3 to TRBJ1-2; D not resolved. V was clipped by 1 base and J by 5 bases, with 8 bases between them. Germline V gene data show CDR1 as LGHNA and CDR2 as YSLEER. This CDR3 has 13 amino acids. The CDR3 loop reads CASSQVGVYGYTF. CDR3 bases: TGCGCCAGCAGCCAAGTTGGAGTTTATGGCTACACCTTC.

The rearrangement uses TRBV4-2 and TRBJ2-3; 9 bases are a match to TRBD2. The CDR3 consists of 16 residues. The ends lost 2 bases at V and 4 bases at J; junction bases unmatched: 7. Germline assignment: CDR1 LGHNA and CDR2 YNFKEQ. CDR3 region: CASSQILAGTSDTQYF. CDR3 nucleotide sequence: TGTGCCAGCAGCCAAATACTAGCGGGTACTTCAGATACGCAGTATTTT.

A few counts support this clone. CDR3 nucleotides: TGTGCCAGCTTACCGACAGTGAACACTGAAGCTTTCTTT. It is translated as CASLPTVNTEAFF. The chain links TRBV18 to TRBJ1-1, with D possibly TRBD1 on 5 matching bases. The ends were cut back, 7 bases at V and 0 bases at J, with 9 bases in the middle. The CDR3 sequence is 13 residues long. In germline, CDR1 is KGHSH, CDR2 LQKENI.

Here the CDR3 DNA reads TGTGCCAGCAGCTTCCGCGCTAGTCGGGAGACCCAGTACTTC. The encoded protein is CASSFRASRETQYF. The V gene is TRBV5-4, the J gene TRBJ2-5, with D uncertain. Trimming took off 2 bases at V and 5 bases at J, with 13 bases between the two ends. Germline CDR1 is SGHNT and CDR2 is YYREEE (reference sequence). This CDR3 spans 14 amino acids.

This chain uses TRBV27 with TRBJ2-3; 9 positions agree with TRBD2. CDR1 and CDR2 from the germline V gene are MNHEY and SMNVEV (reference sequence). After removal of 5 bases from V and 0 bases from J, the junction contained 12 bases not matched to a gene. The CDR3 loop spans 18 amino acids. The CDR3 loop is CASSLGRRLAASTDTQYF. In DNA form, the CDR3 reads TGTGCCAGCAGTCTCGGGCGAAGACTAGCGGCTAGCACAGATACGCAGTATTTT.

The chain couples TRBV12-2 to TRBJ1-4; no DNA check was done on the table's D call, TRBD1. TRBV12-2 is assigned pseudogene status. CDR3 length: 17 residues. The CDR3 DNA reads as TGTGCAAGTCGCCTAAGGGACAGTGACTCAACTAATGAAAAACTGTTTTTT. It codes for CASRLRDSDSTNEKLFF.

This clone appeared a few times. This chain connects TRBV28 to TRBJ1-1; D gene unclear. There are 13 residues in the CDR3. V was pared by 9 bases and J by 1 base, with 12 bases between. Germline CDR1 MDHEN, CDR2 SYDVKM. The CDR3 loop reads CASKLLSNTEAFF. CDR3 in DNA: TGTGCCAGTAAACTTCTTTCGAACACTGAAGCTTTCTTT.

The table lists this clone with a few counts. The CDR3 DNA reads TGTGCCAGCGGTCGAGGGAATCAGCCCCAGCATTTT. Encoded protein: CASGRGNQPQHF. This chain uses TRBV28 with TRBJ1-5, with D uncertain. This CDR3 is 12 amino acids long. Germline-derived CDR1 and CDR2 are MDHEN and SYDVKM. The V end was cut by 8 bases, the J end by 4 bases, with 9 bases between.

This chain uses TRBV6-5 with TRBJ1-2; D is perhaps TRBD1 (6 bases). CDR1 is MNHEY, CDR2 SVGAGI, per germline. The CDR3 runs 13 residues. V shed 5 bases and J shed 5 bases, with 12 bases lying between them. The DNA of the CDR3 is TGTGCCAGCAGTCGGACAGTTGGGTATGGCTACACCTTC. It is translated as CASSRTVGYGYTF.